This is a list of T cell receptor beta chains from one sample in a study of shared clonotypes between healthy human individuals. The method was immunoSEQ multiplex PCR; TCRdb's version includes in-frame clones alone and lacks a portion of them. The repertoire includes a few hundred thousand clones, about 95% of them detected once, and around 0.097% sits in the top ten. Source material: naive CD8+ T cells sorted from blood. All receptors come from a woman in her 30s in good health. CDR3s include the opening cysteine and the closing phenylalanine or tryptophan. A D gene is named only where the DNA matches it firmly. Size is stated for part of the rows, as once, few or many counts, or as a class when the clone is expanded.

D gene	V gene	clone size	J gene	CDR3 protein	CDR3 DNA
-	TRBV19	once	TRBJ2-5	CASSIDLVPRYQETQYF	TGTGCCAGTAGTATAGATCTAGTCCCGAGGTACCAAGAGACCCAGTACTTC
-	TRBV27	-	TRBJ1-5	CASSSGTDGTNQPQHF	TGTGCCAGCAGTTCAGGGACGGACGGAACTAATCAGCCCCAGCATTTT
TRBD2	TRBV4-1	-	TRBJ2-3	CASSSWTSASTDTQYF	TGCGCCAGCAGCTCCTGGACTAGCGCTAGCACAGATACGCAGTATTTT
TRBD2	TRBV13	-	TRBJ2-7	CASSLGAGGPSSYEQYF	TGTGCCAGCAGCTTAGGTGCGGGAGGGCCCAGCTCCTACGAGCAGTACTTC
TRBD2	TRBV11-3	-	TRBJ2-7	CASSLTSGSFPYEQYF	TGTGCCAGCAGCCTAACTAGCGGGAGTTTCCCCTACGAGCAGTACTTC
TRBD2	TRBV7-8	-	TRBJ2-1	CASSSEELGLYNEQFF	TGTGCCAGCAGCTCCGAAGAATTGGGACTATACAATGAGCAGTTCTTC
TRBD2	TRBV5-4	-	TRBJ2-3	CASSLLAGAPDTQYF	TGTGCCAGCAGCTTGCTAGCGGGAGCACCAGATACGCAGTATTTT
-	TRBV6-5	-	TRBJ2-3	CASSTNSRTDTQYF	TGTGCCAGCAGTACGAACTCACGAACAGATACGCAGTATTTT
TRBD1	TRBV28	-	TRBJ1-2	CASSSPRWGTDYGYTF	TGTGCCAGCAGTTCCCCCAGGTGGGGGACAGATTATGGCTACACCTTC
TRBD2	TRBV29-1	-	TRBJ2-1	CSVEGWTSGYNEQFF	TGCAGCGTTGAAGGCTGGACTAGCGGGTACAATGAGCAGTTCTTC
TRBD2	TRBV2	-	TRBJ2-7	CASSESLAGAFHEQYF	TGTGCCAGCAGTGAGTCGCTAGCGGGAGCGTTTCACGAGCAGTACTTC
-	TRBV27	-	TRBJ1-4	CASSLRESDEKLFF	TGTGCCAGCAGTTTAAGGGAGAGCGATGAAAAACTGTTTTTT
-	TRBV18	-	TRBJ2-3	CASSPGPSSTDTQYF	TGTGCCAGCTCACCGGGACCTTCAAGCACAGATACGCAGTATTTT
TRBD1	TRBV27	-	TRBJ2-7	CASSFGTGRYEQYF	TGTGCCAGCAGTTTCGGGACAGGGCGGTACGAGCAGTACTTC
TRBD2	TRBV27	once	TRBJ2-7	CASSLTGTSSIISYEQYF	TGTGCCAGCAGTTTAACCGGGACTAGCAGCATCATCTCCTACGAGCAGTACTTC
-	TRBV28	-	TRBJ1-2	CASSPIINYGYTF	TGTGCCAGCAGTCCTATAATCAATTATGGCTACACCTTC
TRBD1	TRBV29-1	-	TRBJ1-2	CSVPFDVGDRANPNYGYTF	TGCAGCGTTCCATTCGATGTCGGCGACAGGGCCAACCCTAACTATGGCTACACCTTC